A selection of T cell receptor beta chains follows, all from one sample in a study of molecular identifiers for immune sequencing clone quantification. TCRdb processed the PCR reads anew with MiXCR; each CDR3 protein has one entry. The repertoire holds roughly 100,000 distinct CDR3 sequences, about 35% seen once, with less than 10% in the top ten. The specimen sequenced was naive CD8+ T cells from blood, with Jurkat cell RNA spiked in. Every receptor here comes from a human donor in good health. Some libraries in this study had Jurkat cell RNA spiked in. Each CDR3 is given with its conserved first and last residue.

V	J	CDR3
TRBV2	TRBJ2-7	CASRSGTGFSEQYF
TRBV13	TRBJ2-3	CASSLGRVPADTQYF
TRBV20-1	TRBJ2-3	CSARGGDPSTDTQYF
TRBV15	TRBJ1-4	CATSEPGTANEKLFF
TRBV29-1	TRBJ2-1	CSVFSGSGNEQFF
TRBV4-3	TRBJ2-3	CASSQESRDRPTDTQYF
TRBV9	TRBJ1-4	CASSPGGWGEKLFF
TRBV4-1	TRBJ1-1	CASSQTYQGRTEAFF
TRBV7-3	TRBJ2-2	CASSLLGLAENTGELFF
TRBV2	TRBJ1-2	CASRENYGYTF
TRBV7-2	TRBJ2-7	CASSLATRAYEQYF
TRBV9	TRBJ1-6	CASSVQGTVYSPLHF
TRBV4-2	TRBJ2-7	CASSQGQASYEQYF
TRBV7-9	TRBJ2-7	CASSSLYTSYEQYF
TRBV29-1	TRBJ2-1	CSVEPEKGSFYNEQFF
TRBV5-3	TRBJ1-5	CACSPGTGGQPQHF
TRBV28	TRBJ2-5	CASSLRRTGVPETQYF
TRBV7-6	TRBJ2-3	CASSSGQGATDTQYF
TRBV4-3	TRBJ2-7	CASSPGYGFHEQYF
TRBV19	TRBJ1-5	CASSYRDSYSNQPQHF
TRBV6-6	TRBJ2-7	CASSLWRELDEQYF
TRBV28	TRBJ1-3	CASTLIRQGFSGNTIYF
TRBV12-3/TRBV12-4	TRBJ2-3	CASGDRGPATDTQYF
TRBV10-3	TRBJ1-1	CAISGTGVEALF
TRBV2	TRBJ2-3	CARETGTSTDTQYF
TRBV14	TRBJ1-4	CASSQGSYEKLFF
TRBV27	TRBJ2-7	CASSPSGYYYEQYF
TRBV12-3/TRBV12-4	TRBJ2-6	CASSGLSGANVLTF
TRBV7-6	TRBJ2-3	CASSPKRDGTDTQYF
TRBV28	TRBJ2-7	CASSLFPRAAYEQYF
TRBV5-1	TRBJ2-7	CASSLADTNYEQYF
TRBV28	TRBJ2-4	CASSLAPRSIQYF
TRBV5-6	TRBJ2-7	CASANAGDYEQYF
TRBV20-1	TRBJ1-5	CSARKTGGNQPQHF
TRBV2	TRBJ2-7	CASSEVRENTYEQYF
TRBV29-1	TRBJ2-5	CSAVEQETQYF
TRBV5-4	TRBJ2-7	CASSNRDYSYEQYF
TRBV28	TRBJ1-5	CASSFLNSNQPQHF
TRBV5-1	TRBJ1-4	CASSSDRYSLTTNEKLFF
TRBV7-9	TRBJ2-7	CASSSRYPGQGYEQYF
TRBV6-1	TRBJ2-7	CASIVIGSSYEQYF
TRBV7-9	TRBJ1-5	CASSLAQGGGNQPQHF
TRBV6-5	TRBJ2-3	CASSWSLAGGTDTQYF
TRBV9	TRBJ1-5	CASSVAGTGEQPQRF
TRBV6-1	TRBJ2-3	CASKKGLLTYTDTQYF
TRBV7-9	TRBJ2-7	CASSLWSRGHEQYF
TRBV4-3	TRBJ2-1	CASSHTSGNEQFF
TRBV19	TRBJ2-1	CASSVTTGVGYNEQFF
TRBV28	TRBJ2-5	CASSPSSGLQETQYF